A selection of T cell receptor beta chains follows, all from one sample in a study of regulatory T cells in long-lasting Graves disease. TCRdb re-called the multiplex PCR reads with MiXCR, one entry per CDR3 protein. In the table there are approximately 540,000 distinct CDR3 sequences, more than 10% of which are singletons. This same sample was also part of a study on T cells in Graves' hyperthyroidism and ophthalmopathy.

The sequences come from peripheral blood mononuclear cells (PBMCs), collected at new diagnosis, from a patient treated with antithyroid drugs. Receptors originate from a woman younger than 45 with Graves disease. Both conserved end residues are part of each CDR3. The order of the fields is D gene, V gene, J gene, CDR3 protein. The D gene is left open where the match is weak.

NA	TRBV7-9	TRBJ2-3	CASSSGMGTQYF
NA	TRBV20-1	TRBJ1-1	CSARESLGRNTEAFF
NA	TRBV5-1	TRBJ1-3	CASSNRDSGNTIYF
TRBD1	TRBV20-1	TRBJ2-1	CSAYRTGGGNEQFF
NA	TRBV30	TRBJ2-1	CAWTTPLNEQFF
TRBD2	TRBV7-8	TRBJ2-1	CASSWRGAGAGGFDEQFF
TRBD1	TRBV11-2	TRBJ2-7	CASSLTGAVREQYF
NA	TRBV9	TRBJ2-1	CASTPTEGVRDNEQFF
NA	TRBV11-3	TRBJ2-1	CASSRGSYNEQFF
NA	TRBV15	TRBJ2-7	CATSRDLGSSYEQYF
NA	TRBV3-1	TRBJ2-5	CASSRMTGSETQYF
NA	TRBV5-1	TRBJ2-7	CASSLGTRQGSYF
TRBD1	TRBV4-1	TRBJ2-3	CASGRRTGSTDTQYF
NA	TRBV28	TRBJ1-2	CASSLLGAGRQYGYTF
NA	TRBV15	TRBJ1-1	CATSRDQGMNTEAFF
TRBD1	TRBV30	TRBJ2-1	CAWSPGDRSSNEQFF
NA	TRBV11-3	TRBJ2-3	CASRTSRRGIGTDTQYF
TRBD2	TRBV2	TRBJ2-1	CASSAHFASGKYNEQFF
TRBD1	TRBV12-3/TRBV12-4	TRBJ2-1	CASSSPTGGYNEQFF
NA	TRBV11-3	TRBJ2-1	CASSYRVSLRQFF
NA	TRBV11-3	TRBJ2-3	CASSDAQKGADTQYF
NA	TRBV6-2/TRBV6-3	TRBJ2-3	CASSNQWTTITDTQYF
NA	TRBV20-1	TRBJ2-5	CSARGTTPETQYF
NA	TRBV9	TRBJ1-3	CASSVPGAGNTIYF